These 23 T cell receptor beta chains originate from one sample sequenced in a study of response to subunit inactivated influenza vaccine (dated by TCRdb to the late 2010s). The library was built by means of RT-PCR. Sequencing relied on an Illumina HiSeq 2500. Through fastp at Q25 and MiXCR, TCRdb rebuilt clones from the public reads, retaining in-frame beta chains. A single entry per CDR3 protein holds the most common genes and DNA from its merged rows. A total of about 570,000 distinct CDR3 sequences appear in this sample, around 11% of them only once. Around 10% of the sample rests with the top ten. A further study also used this sample, focusing on T cells expressing NK-cell markers. That second publication adds: 5'RACE template switching, by which a universal primer site and unique molecular identifiers were added, was used to make TCR beta cDNA libraries.

Source: PBMCs from blood, taken on the day of vaccination. The source of these receptors is a man in his fifties who received an inactivated influenza vaccine. Donor details come from another sample of the same person, matched by shared clones.

This clonotype was detected ten times or more. CDR3 DNA sequence: TGTGCCAGCAGCAGGTCGGGACAGGGTAACAATGAGCAGTTCTTC. Protein product: CASSRSGQGNNEQFF. The chain has TRBV9 and TRBJ2-1; TRBD1 matches at 9 bases. Unmatched junction bases numbered 7, after V lost 4 bases and J lost 5 bases. The CDR3 extends over 15 amino acids. Germline CDR1 SGDLS, CDR2 YYNGEE.

V and J are TRBV11-2 and TRBJ2-1, with D perhaps TRBD1 or TRBD2 (6 bases each). Germline V gives CDR1 SGHAT, CDR2 FQNNGV. V lost 1 base and J 4 bases, leaving 17 bases between the germline ends. The CDR3 is 17 amino acids. The CDR3 loop is CASSLVGGGRLYNEQFF. In nucleotides, the CDR3 is TGTGCCAGCAGCTTAGTGGGGGGCGGTCGACTTTACAATGAGCAGTTCTTC. The full variable domain, in which reference TRBV11-2 and TRBJ2-1 provide the parts outside the CDR3, is EAGVAQSPRYKIIEKRQSVAFWCNPISGHATLYWYQQILGQGPKLLIQFQNNGVVDDSQLPKDRFSAERLKGVDSTLKIQPAKLEDSAVYLCASSLVGGGRLYNEQFFGPGTRLTVL.

This clonotype was recorded a few times. The V call is TRBV20-1, the J call TRBJ2-7, with D perhaps assigned TRBD1 or TRBD2 (5 bases each). The germline gives CDR1 DFQATT, CDR2 SNEGSKA (reference sequence). Trimming stripped 5 bases from V and 2 bases from J, with 16 bases between. The CDR3 has 14 amino acids. The CDR3 here is CSASPRDLTYEQYF. The CDR3 DNA reads TGCAGTGCTTCCCCCCGGGACCTCACCTACGAGCAGTACTTC.

This clonotype was seen a few times. This sequence joins TRBV27 and TRBJ1-4, with 9 bases lining up with TRBD1. CDR1 is MNHEY, CDR2 SMNVEV, per germline (reference sequence). Trimming cost V 5 bases and J 6 bases; bases outside gene matches: 7. The CDR3 covers 15 residues. The CDR3 DNA is TGTGCCAGCAGTGAACGACAGGGGGGCTATGAAAAACTGTTTTTT. It encodes CASSERQGGYEKLFF.

In this sample, this clonotype turned up a few times. This chain links TRBV20-1 with TRBJ2-3; possible D gene TRBD1, 6 bases. The CDR3 is made up of 15 amino acids. Trimming took 0 bases from V and 4 from J, leaving 14 bases between them. CDR1 is DFQATT and CDR2 is SNEGSKA in the germline V gene (reference sequence). The CDR3 loop reads CSARDGRGLADTQYF. The CDR3 coding sequence is TGCAGTGCTAGAGATGGCAGGGGTCTGGCAGATACGCAGTATTTT.

This clonotype was observed at least ten times. The chain recombines TRBV11-1 with TRBJ2-1, with TRBD2 identical over 10 bases. V gave up 5 bases and J gave up 8 bases; unmatched junction bases: 21. This CDR3 is 19 amino acids long. Germline V gene data show CDR1 as SGHAT and CDR2 as FQDESV (reference sequence). The CDR3 sequence is CASSQPRTLTSGYFYEQFF. DNA for the CDR3: TGTGCCAGCAGCCAACCTCGAACCCTGACTAGCGGGTATTTTTATGAGCAGTTCTTC.

This clonotype was picked up a small number of times. The chain employs TRBV7-2 and TRBJ2-2; D might be TRBD1 (5 bases). CDR3 length: 15 amino acids. Trimming shortened V by 1 base and J by 3 bases, and 9 bases separated the two germline ends. Germline-derived CDR1 and CDR2 are SGHTA and FQGNSA. The CDR3 region has the DNA TGTGCCAGCAGCTTAGACAGGAAATACACCGGGGAGCTGTTTTTT. This gives the protein CASSLDRKYTGELFF.

In this sample, this clonotype turned up a few times. This sequence joins TRBV25-1 and TRBJ2-2, with TRBD2 matching 8 bases. Germline V CDR1 and CDR2: MGHDK, SYGVNS. Germline trimming cut 8 bases from V and 5 bases from J; bases unmatched to any gene: 10. The CDR3 runs 15 residues. The CDR3 region is CASRRSAGDTGELFF. CDR3 nucleotide sequence: TGTGCCAGCCGTAGGTCAGCGGGAGATACCGGGGAGCTGTTTTTT.

This clonotype occurred a few times. The chain joins TRBV7-2 to TRBJ2-4; D unresolved. Trimming left V 6 bases short and J 0 bases short, with 12 bases between. CDR3 length equals 15 residues. Germline V gives CDR1 SGHTA, CDR2 FQGNSA. The CDR3 region has the DNA TGTGCCAGCAGTTCCTACGATCTAGCCAAAAACATTCAGTACTTC. Its protein product is CASSSYDLAKNIQYF. The variable domain in full, with the rest retrieved from reference TRBV7-2 and TRBJ2-4, is GAGVSQSPSNKVTEKGKDVELRCDPISGHTALYWYRQSLGQGLEFLIYFQGNSAPDKSGLPSDRFSAERTGGSVSTLTIQRTQQEDSAVYLCASSSYDLAKNIQYFGAGTRLSVL.

This clonotype was detected ten times or more. V and J are TRBV12-3 or TRBV12-4 and TRBJ2-5; TRBD2 is a possible D gene (5 bases). This CDR3 contains 13 residues. V was clipped by 3 bases and J by 7 bases, with 12 bases between them. CDR3 bases: TGTGCCAGCAGTTTGAGGGAGCTCGGGACCCAGTACTTC. Its translation: CASSLRELGTQYF.

This clonotype was found a few times. The V call is TRBV4-2, the J call TRBJ2-7; possibly TRBD2 for D (5 bases). This CDR3 spans 13 amino acids. V was pared by 6 bases and J by 7 bases, with 16 bases between. The germline V gene has CDR1 LGHNA and CDR2 YNFKEQ. CDR3 sequence (DNA): TGTGCCAGCAGTTTGAGCGCATCGGGGGAGCAGTACTTC. It yields the protein CASSLSASGEQYF.

The chain couples TRBV5-1 to TRBJ2-5; 9 nucleotides match TRBD1. Losses at the gene ends were 4 bases for V and 0 bases for J; bases not matched to a gene: 10. CDR3 length: 17 amino acids. Germline V gene sequence: CDR1 SGHRS, CDR2 YFSETQ. The CDR3: CASSRTTGGRYQETQYF. CDR3 sequence (DNA): TGCGCCAGCAGCCGGACTACAGGGGGCCGATACCAAGAGACCCAGTACTTC.

This sequence joins TRBV10-3 and TRBJ2-7; D possibly corresponds to TRBD1 (5 bases). Germline CDR1 is ENHRY and CDR2 is SYGVKD. This CDR3 is built from 14 residues. V dropped 0 bases and J dropped 2 bases, with 8 bases sitting between them. CDR3: CAISESREAYEQYF. The CDR3 nucleotides read TGTGCCATCAGTGAGTCCAGGGAAGCCTACGAGCAGTACTTC.

This clonotype was seen more than once but under ten times. The gene calls are TRBV24-1 and TRBJ2-1, with D maybe TRBD2 (5 bases). CDR1 and CDR2 (germline): KGHDR, SFDVKD. The CDR3 runs 13 residues. Trimming stripped 3 bases from V and 10 bases from J, with 12 bases between. The CDR3 here is CATSDGSHGEQFF. The CDR3 nucleotides read TGTGCCACCAGTGATGGGAGCCATGGGGAGCAGTTCTTC.

Many counts were recorded for this clonotype. The chain joins TRBV12-3 or TRBV12-4 to TRBJ2-2; D is undetermined. Trimming removed 3 bases at V and 0 bases at J, with 8 bases between. The CDR3 runs to 15 residues. The DNA of the CDR3 is TGTGCCAGCAGTTTTAGAAGATCGAACACCGGGGAGCTGTTTTTT. Translated: CASSFRRSNTGELFF.

The J gene is TRBJ2-7, the V gene TRBV15, with D unclear. Germline V gives CDR1 LNHNV, CDR2 YYDKDF (reference sequence). The CDR3 consists of 11 residues. Trimming removed 1 base at V and 5 bases at J, with 3 bases between. The CDR3 loop reads CATSRGHEQYF. In nucleotides, the CDR3 is TGTGCCACCAGCAGAGGACACGAGCAGTACTTC.

This clonotype was observed a handful of times. V is TRBV11-2 and J is TRBJ2-2; possible D gene TRBD1, 8 bases. The V gene lost 2 bases and the J gene lost 4 bases, with 17 bases spanning the gap. In germline, CDR1 is SGHAT, CDR2 FQNNGV. CDR3 length: 17 residues. This chain's CDR3 is CASSLWGGRGPTGELFF. CDR3 bases: TGTGCCAGCAGCTTATGGGGGGGCAGGGGGCCCACCGGGGAGCTGTTTTTT.

In this sample, this clonotype turned up many times. The V gene is TRBV27, the J gene TRBJ2-1; 9 nucleotides match TRBD2. This CDR3 is 16 amino acids long. Germline values: CDR1 MNHEY, CDR2 SMNVEV (reference sequence). The junction had 11 bases not matched to a gene; V was cut back by 10 bases and J by 1 base. CDR3 region: CATRLSGRISYNEQFF. CDR3 sequence (DNA): TGTGCCACCCGGTTAAGCGGGAGGATTTCCTACAATGAGCAGTTCTTC.

The sample holds a few counts of this clonotype. The V gene is TRBV29-1, the J gene TRBJ2-7; TRBD1 aligns across 8 bases. J lost 6 bases, V lost 0 bases, and 7 bases had no gene match. The CDR3 loop spans 14 amino acids. Germline V lookup: CDR1 SQVTM, CDR2 ANQGSEA. CDR3 nucleotides: TGCAGCGTTGAAGAGTCCGGACAGGGTCTCGAGCAGTACTTC. Its protein is CSVEESGQGLEQYF.

A few counts support this clonotype. CDR3 bases: TGTGCCAGCAGTTACTCAAGCGGGAGGTCCAATGAGCAGTTCTTC. It translates to CASSYSSGRSNEQFF. V gene TRBV6-2 or TRBV6-3 combines with J gene TRBJ2-1; 9 bases are shared with TRBD2. V lost 0 bases, J lost 6 bases, and 3 bases stayed unmatched. CDR3 length: 15 amino acids. The germline V gene encodes CDR1 MNHEY and CDR2 SVGEGT.

This clonotype was found many times. The rearrangement links TRBV4-1 to TRBJ2-1; D not certain. Trimming removed 0 bases at V and 8 bases at J, with 14 bases between. Germline-derived CDR1 and CDR2 are MGHRA and YSYEKL. CDR3 size: 15 residues. CDR3 protein: CASSQEPDLYYEQFF. CDR3 DNA sequence: TGCGCCAGCAGCCAAGAGCCAGATTTATACTATGAGCAGTTCTTC.

This clonotype has more than one count but fewer than ten. V gene TRBV7-2 combines with J gene TRBJ2-7; D ambiguous. In germline, CDR1 is SGHTA, CDR2 FQGNSA. Trimming took off 5 bases at V and 3 bases at J, with 14 bases between the two ends. This CDR3 contains 14 residues. The CDR3 sequence: CASSAQVSLYEQYF. The CDR3 DNA reads as TGTGCCAGCAGCGCTCAGGTTTCCCTCTACGAGCAGTACTTC.

A few counts support this clonotype. V and J are TRBV6-2 or TRBV6-3 and TRBJ2-6; D is unresolved. Germline V CDR1 and CDR2: MNHEY, SVGEGT. V lost 0 bases, J lost 0 bases, and 12 bases lay in between. The length of the CDR3 is 18 residues. The CDR3 here is CASSYSRQINSGANVLTF. DNA for the CDR3: TGTGCCAGCAGTTACTCTCGGCAGATCAACTCTGGGGCCAACGTCCTGACTTTC.